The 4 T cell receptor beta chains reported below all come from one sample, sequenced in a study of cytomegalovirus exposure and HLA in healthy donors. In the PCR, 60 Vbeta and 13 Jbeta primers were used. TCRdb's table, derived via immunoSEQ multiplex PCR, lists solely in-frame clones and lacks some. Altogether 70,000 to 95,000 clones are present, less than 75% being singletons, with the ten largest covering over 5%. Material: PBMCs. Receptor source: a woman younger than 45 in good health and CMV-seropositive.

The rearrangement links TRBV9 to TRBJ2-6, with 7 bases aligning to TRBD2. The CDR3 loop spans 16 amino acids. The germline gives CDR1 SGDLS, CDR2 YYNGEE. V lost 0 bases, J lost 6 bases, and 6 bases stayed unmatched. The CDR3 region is CASSVDGGGVANVLTF. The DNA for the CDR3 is TGTGCCAGCAGCGTAGACGGCGGGGGAGTGGCCAACGTCCTGACTTTC.

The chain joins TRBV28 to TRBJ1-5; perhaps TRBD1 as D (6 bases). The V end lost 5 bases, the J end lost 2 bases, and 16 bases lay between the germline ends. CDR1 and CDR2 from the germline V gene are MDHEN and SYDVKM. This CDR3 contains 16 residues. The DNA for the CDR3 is TGTGCCAGCAGTCCAATCTTACAGGGAGGCAATCAGCCCCAGCATTTT. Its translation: CASSPILQGGNQPQHF.

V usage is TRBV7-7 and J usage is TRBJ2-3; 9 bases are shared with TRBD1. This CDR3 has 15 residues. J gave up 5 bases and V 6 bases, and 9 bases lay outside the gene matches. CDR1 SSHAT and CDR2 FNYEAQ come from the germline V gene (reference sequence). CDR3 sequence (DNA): TGTGCCAGCAGTCGAACAGGGGGCAAGGAAGATACGCAGTATTTT. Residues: CASSRTGGKEDTQYF.

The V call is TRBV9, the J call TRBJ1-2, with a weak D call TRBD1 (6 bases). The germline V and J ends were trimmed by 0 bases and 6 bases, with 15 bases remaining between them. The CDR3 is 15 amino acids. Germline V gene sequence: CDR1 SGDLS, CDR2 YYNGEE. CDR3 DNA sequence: TGTGCCAGCAGCGTAGCTACGGGGGGGGCGGATGGCTACACCTTC. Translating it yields CASSVATGGADGYTF.